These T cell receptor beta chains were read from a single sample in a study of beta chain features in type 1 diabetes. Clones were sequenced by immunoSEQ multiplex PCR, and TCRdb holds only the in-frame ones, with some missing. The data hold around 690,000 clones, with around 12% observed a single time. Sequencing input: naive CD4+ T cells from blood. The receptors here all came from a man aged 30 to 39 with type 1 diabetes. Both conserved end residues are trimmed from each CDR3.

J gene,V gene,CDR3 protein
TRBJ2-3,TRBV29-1,SVEGTSGGATDTQY
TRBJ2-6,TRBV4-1,ASSAPAGDSLSGANVLT
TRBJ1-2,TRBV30,AFPNEVHGYT
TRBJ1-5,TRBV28,ASTLAGQPQH
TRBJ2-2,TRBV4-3,ASSQGQGLSGELF
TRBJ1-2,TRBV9,ASSVATAELYGYT
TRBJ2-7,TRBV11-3,ASSLGLIYEQY
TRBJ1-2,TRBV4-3,ASSQQGQNYGYT
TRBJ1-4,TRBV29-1,SAGSGIPTTNEKLF
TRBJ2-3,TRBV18,ASSPQGSGDTQY
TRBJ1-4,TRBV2,ASTNGAWEKLF
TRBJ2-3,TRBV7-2,ASSLTGRITDTQY
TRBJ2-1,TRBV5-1,ASSPAVPGAEQF
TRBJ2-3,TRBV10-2,ATIMGPNTDTQY
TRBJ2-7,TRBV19,ASGDGKQY
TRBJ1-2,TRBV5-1,ASSLLGIAGYT
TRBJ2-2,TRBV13,ASSLLTSGDGELF
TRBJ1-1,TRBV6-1,ASGLGGTEAF
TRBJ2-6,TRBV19,ASKGTGDSGANVLT
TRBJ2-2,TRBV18,ASSPLEGTGELF
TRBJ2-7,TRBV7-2,ASSLAVGLRDEQY
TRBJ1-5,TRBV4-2,ASSQEGDQGSEPQH
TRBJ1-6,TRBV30,ASRGEVPRSPLH
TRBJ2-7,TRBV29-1,SVVSGSRTYEQY
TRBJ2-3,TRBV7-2,ASTTRDPFRVTDTQY
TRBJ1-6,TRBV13,ASSSTTGGNSPLH
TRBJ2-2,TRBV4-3,ASSPQGPPPGELF
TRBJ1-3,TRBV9,ASSETGGVISGNTIY
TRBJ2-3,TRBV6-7,ASSSCRGPVTDTQY
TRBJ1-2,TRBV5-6,ASSWRQGGSTNYGYT
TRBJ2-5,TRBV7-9,ASSSPWAGPQETQY
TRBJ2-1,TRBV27,ASRKGAARNEQF
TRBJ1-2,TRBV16,ASSQSLGALDYGYT
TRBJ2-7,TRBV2,ASSEAGWAYEQY
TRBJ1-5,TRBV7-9,ASSLLGGDQPQH
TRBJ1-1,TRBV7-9,ASSLSGTEAF